The present T cell receptor (beta chain) was sequenced within a study of blood T cell repertoires in COVID-19. This clone was picked up one time. Profiling relied on immunoSEQ multiplex PCR, and the TCRdb table lists in-frame clones only, not all of them. The sample carries roughly 220,000 clones, 84% recorded once. The V gene's germline CDR1 is LGHNA and CDR2 YNFKEQ. V dropped 5 bases and J dropped 0 bases, with 15 bases sitting between them. The CDR3 sequence is 16 residues long. The sequence came from a woman in her twenties or thirties who had recovered from COVID-19. What was sequenced was peripheral blood. The rearrangement joins TRBV4-2 to TRBJ2-3; TRBD2 is a possible D gene (6 bases). The CDR3 DNA sequence: TGTGCCAGCAGCTTACGGAGGGCCCGGAGCACAGATACGCAGTATTTT. Protein product: CASSLRRARSTDTQYF.